A few counts support the clone carrying this T cell receptor beta chain. The CDR3 length is 15 residues. The V and J ends lost 3 bases and 3 bases, in that order; junction bases with no gene match: 2. Germline CDR1 reads SGHNT; CDR2 reads YYREEE (reference sequence). The sample comes from a study of blood T cell repertoires in COVID-19. Study-wide background: The samples span acute and convalescent COVID-19 from the United States, Italy and Spain.

Data came from immunoSEQ multiplex PCR; TCRdb stores just in-frame clones and leaves some out. The profile covers around 260,000 clones, with around nine tenths appearing a single time and roughly 10% taken by the ten largest. The V and J genes are TRBV5-4 and TRBJ1-6; 8 nucleotides agree with TRBD1. This receptor was identified in a woman aged 70-85 years with COVID-19, enrolled during active disease. Sequencing used peripheral blood. The CDR3 sequence is CASSWGQDYNSPLHF. The CDR3, as DNA: TGTGCCAGCAGCTGGGGACAGGACTATAATTCACCCCTCCACTTT.